The clone carrying this T cell receptor (beta chain) showed up many times. Its antigen is as yet unknown. This entry is derived from a study of CD8 T cells in ankylosing spondylitis. Study findings and constraints: Within ankylosing spondylitis blood, a TCR beta motif made up of several highly homologous variants appeared to be characteristic.

5'-RACE, quantitative and with molecular barcodes, yielded the TCR beta libraries. In TCRdb, the 5' RACE reads were re-called with MiXCR into one record per CDR3 protein. Found here are 150,000 to 200,000 distinct CDR3 sequences, 10% to 15% of them singletons; the top ten hold more than 9.5%. Germline V lookup: CDR1 SGHRS, CDR2 YFSETQ. The CDR3 spans 15 residues. The ends lost 4 bases at V and 8 bases at J; junction bases unmatched: 8. The chain carries TRBV5-1 and TRBJ2-1, with 11 bases fitting TRBD2. The TCR sequence derives from a female donor with ankylosing spondylitis or in good health (not recorded which). Sequenced input: blood, either unsorted or a sorted T cell fraction (not recorded which). This chain's CDR3 is CASSQTSGSTDEQFF. The CDR3 DNA is TGCGCCAGCAGCCAAACTAGCGGGAGTACCGATGAGCAGTTCTTC.